These T cell receptor beta chains were read from a single sample in a study of sequential checkpoint blockade in melanoma. Clones were read by immunoSEQ multiplex PCR, and TCRdb kept only the in-frame ones, dropping some. The sample comprises several thousand clones, more than 20% of which are singletons, and over 8% rests with the top ten. This specimen was tumor tissue (inferred from file names), taken from a patient given nivolumab and ipilimumab in sequence. The origin of the receptors is a human donor with melanoma. CDR3s include the opening cysteine and the closing phenylalanine or tryptophan. The order of the fields is D gene, clone size, V gene, J gene, CDR3 DNA, CDR3 protein. D genes are given only for firm matches. Part of the rows lack a size; the others show once, few, many or a class for expanded clones.

.	large	TRBV28	TRBJ2-1	TGTGCCAGCATAGCGCCTCTGCGGTTTGGATCCTACAATGAGCAGTTCTTC	CASIAPLRFGSYNEQFF
TRBD2	.	TRBV6-8	TRBJ2-1	TGTGCCAGCAGCGAACTAGCGGGGGTGTACAATGAGCAGTTCTTC	CASSELAGVYNEQFF
.	.	TRBV6-8	TRBJ1-2	TGTGCCAGCAGTTACGGCGGCCCCGGCTATGGCTACACCTTC	CASSYGGPGYGYTF
.	.	TRBV30	TRBJ1-4	TGTGCCTGGAGTACACCCCTCGGGACTAGGAATGAAAAACTGTTTTTT	CAWSTPLGTRNEKLFF
.	.	TRBV5-1	TRBJ1-1	TGCGCCAGCAGCTTGGCCGGGCAGGGTGACACTGAAGCTTTCTTT	CASSLAGQGDTEAFF
TRBD1	.	TRBV19	TRBJ2-5	TGTGCCAGTAGTATAGTTACAGGGGGCTCAGGAGAGACCCAGTACTTC	CASSIVTGGSGETQYF
TRBD1	few	TRBV6-8	TRBJ2-5	TGTGCCAGCAGTTACGACAGGGGAGAGACCCAGTACTTC	CASSYDRGETQYF
.	.	TRBV19	TRBJ2-1	TGTGCCAGTAGTATTCGGAGGGCAGGCCACAATGAGCAGTTCTTC	CASSIRRAGHNEQFF
.	medium-sized	TRBV6-8	TRBJ2-1	TGTGCCATCTGGGCAGGGACAAATGAGCAGTTCTTC	CAIWAGTNEQFF
TRBD2	once	TRBV15	TRBJ2-5	TGTGCCACCAGCAGAGACCCCGGGGGGGAGGAGACCCAGTACTTC	CATSRDPGGEETQYF
.	.	TRBV6-8	TRBJ1-2	TGTGCCAGCAGTTCATTTCCAGGGGACTCCTATGGCTACACCTTC	CASSSFPGDSYGYTF
.	.	TRBV6-8	TRBJ1-1	TGTGCCAGCAGTCTCAATCGGGTCACTGAAGCTTTCTTT	CASSLNRVTEAFF
.	few	TRBV19	TRBJ2-2	TGTGCCAGTAGTATAAGGATCGGGGAGCTGTTTTTT	CASSIRIGELFF
.	.	TRBV29-1	TRBJ1-3	TGCAGCGTTGAAGATCCCCGGGGTTCTGGAAACACCATATATTTT	CSVEDPRGSGNTIYF
.	many	TRBV6-8	TRBJ2-3	TGTGCCAGCAGGGGGACTGAATTGCTCACAGATACGCAGTATTTT	CASRGTELLTDTQYF
.	few	TRBV28	TRBJ2-1	TGTGCCAGCAGTTTAGGGGGAGTCCACAATGAGCAGTTCTTC	CASSLGGVHNEQFF
TRBD2	many	TRBV11-3	TRBJ2-1	TGTGCCAGCAGCCAGAGGGAGGGACTAGCGGTTACGTATGAGCAGTTCTTC	CASSQREGLAVTYEQFF
.	.	TRBV28	TRBJ2-7	TGTGCCAGCAGTTTATTTGGTCCCTACGAGCAGTACTTC	CASSLFGPYEQYF
.	few	TRBV11-3	TRBJ1-1	TGTGCCAGCAGCTGGCCGGGGGGGGATGACACTGAAGCTTTCTTT	CASSWPGGDDTEAFF
.	.	TRBV14	TRBJ2-2	TGTGCCAGCAGCCAAGCCCGTGGGGGGAGAACCGGGGAGCTGTTTTTT	CASSQARGGRTGELFF
TRBD2	many	TRBV9	TRBJ2-3	TGTGCCAGCAGCGTATCGGGACTAGGCACAGATACGCAGTATTTT	CASSVSGLGTDTQYF
TRBD2	.	TRBV5-1	TRBJ2-3	TGCGCCAGCAGCTTGGTTCTAGCGGACACAGATACGCAGTATTTT	CASSLVLADTDTQYF
.	.	TRBV6-8	TRBJ2-7	TGTGCCAGCAGCAGGGGGGAGAACTACGAGCAGTACTTC	CASSRGENYEQYF
TRBD1	few	TRBV10-3	TRBJ2-3	TGTGCCATCAGTGAGACGGGACAGTCAAGATCTCTCTATACGCAGTATTTT	CAISETGQSRSLYTQYF
.	.	TRBV6-7	TRBJ2-1	TGTGCCAGCAGTCTCCTGAATGAGCAGTTCTTC	CASSLLNEQFF
.	medium-sized	TRBV6-1	TRBJ1-2	TGTGCCAGCAGTGAAGTCGGGGACGGCTACACCTTC	CASSEVGDGYTF
.	many	TRBV2	TRBJ2-1	TGTGCCAGTAAAAAATCCGGGGGACTCGCGAATGAGCAGTTCTTC	CASKKSGGLANEQFF
TRBD1	.	TRBV28	TRBJ1-2	TGTGCCAGCAGTACAGGGGACTATGGCTACACCTTC	CASSTGDYGYTF
TRBD1	medium-sized	TRBV11-3	TRBJ2-5	TGTGCCAGCAGCAGAAGGCCACGACAGGGGTTAGAGACCCAGTACTTC	CASSRRPRQGLETQYF
TRBD1	.	TRBV6-8	TRBJ1-2	TGTGCCAGCAGTGTCGAGACAGGGAGGAGCGGCTACACCTTC	CASSVETGRSGYTF
TRBD2	many	TRBV11-3	TRBJ2-4	TGTGCCAGCAGCTACGCTAGCGGGGTGACCAAAAACATTCAGTACTTC	CASSYASGVTKNIQYF
TRBD2	few	TRBV28	TRBJ2-1	TGTGCCAGCAGTTCTCCGGGACTAGGGAATGAGCAGTTCTTC	CASSSPGLGNEQFF
TRBD1	medium-sized	TRBV28	TRBJ2-5	TGTGCCAGCAGCCCCGGGACAGTTCTAAAAGAGACCCAGTACTTC	CASSPGTVLKETQYF
.	.	TRBV11-3	TRBJ2-1	TGTGCCAGCAGCCCAATGGACAGAATCAATGAGCAGTTCTTC	CASSPMDRINEQFF
TRBD2	many	TRBV11-3	TRBJ2-1	TGTGCCAGCAGCTTAAGGACTAGCGGGAGTTACTACAATGAGCAGTTCTTC	CASSLRTSGSYYNEQFF
.	medium-sized	TRBV19	TRBJ1-1	TGTGCCAGTATAGCACGGGACCTTGGGGCGAACACTGAAGCTTTCTTT	CASIARDLGANTEAFF
.	many	TRBV11-3	TRBJ1-4	TGTGCCAGCAGCCCCGCCGGGGGGAGGAGTGAAAAACTGTTTTTT	CASSPAGGRSEKLFF
.	.	TRBV9	TRBJ2-5	TGTGCCAGTAAGAGGACAATCCAAGAGACCCAGTACTTC	CASKRTIQETQYF
TRBD1	.	TRBV11-3	TRBJ2-4	TGTGCCAGCAGCCCGACAGGGGTGGCCAAAAACATTCAGTACTTC	CASSPTGVAKNIQYF
.	few	TRBV6-8	TRBJ1-6	TGTGCCAGCAGGCCCGCAGGGGATAATTCACCCCTCCACTTT	CASRPAGDNSPLHF
.	few	TRBV6-8	TRBJ1-3	TGTGCCAGCGGGGTTGTCCAGTTACTCTCTGGAAACACCATATATTTT	CASGVVQLLSGNTIYF
.	.	TRBV25-1	TRBJ1-2	TGTGCCAGCTCCTGGGGCAGCTATGGCTACACCTTC	CASSWGSYGYTF
.	.	TRBV30	TRBJ1-3	TGTGCCTGGAGGACGGTCGGAAACACCATATATTTT	CAWRTVGNTIYF
.	medium-sized	TRBV6-8	TRBJ2-3	TGTGCCAGCAGTTATCATAACACAGATACGCAGTATTTT	CASSYHNTDTQYF
.	.	TRBV14	TRBJ1-2	TGTGCCAGCAGCCCAAGGGGGTGGAGCTATGGCTACACCTTC	CASSPRGWSYGYTF
.	few	TRBV19	TRBJ1-1	TGTGCCAGTAGACTTAACCTGAACACTGAAGCTTTCTTT	CASRLNLNTEAFF
TRBD2	many	TRBV11-3	TRBJ2-7	TGTGCCAGCAAAAGCGGGGGGACGGTTTCCTACGAGCAGTACTTC	CASKSGGTVSYEQYF
.	medium-sized	TRBV28	TRBJ1-6	TGTGCCAGCAGGCGGACCGGGCGGAGAGTCAATTCACCCCTCCACTTT	CASRRTGRRVNSPLHF
TRBD1	.	TRBV28	TRBJ2-7	TGTGCCAGCAGTTTATGGGACAGGGGTTCCGAGCAGTACTTC	CASSLWDRGSEQYF
TRBD2	many	TRBV11-3	TRBJ2-7	TGTGCCAGCAGCTTCTTCGGGAGGGCCGGGTACGAGCAGTACTTC	CASSFFGRAGYEQYF